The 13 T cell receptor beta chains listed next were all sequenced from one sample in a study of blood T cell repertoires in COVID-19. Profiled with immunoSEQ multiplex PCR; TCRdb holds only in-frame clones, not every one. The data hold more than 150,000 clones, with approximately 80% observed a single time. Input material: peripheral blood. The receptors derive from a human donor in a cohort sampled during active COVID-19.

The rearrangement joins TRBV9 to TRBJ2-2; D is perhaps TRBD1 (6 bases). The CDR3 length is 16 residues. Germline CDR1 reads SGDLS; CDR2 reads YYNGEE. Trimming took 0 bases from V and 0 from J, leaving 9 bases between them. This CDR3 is CASSVGAGANTGELFF. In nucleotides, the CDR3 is TGTGCCAGCAGCGTAGGGGCAGGGGCGAACACCGGGGAGCTGTTTTTT.

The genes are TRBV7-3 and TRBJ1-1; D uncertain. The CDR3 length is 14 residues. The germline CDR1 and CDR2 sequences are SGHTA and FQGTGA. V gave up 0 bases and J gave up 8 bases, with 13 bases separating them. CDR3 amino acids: CASSLTGGAGEAFF. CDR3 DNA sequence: TGTGCCAGCAGCTTAACGGGTGGAGCGGGGGAAGCTTTCTTT. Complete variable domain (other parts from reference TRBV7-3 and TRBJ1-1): GAGVSQTPSNKVTEKGKYVELRCDPISGHTALYWYRQSLGQGPEFLIYFQGTGAADDSGLPNDRFFAVRPEGSVSTLKIQRTERGDSAVYLCASSLTGGAGEAFFGQGTRLTVV.

This CDR3 reads CASSSDSNTEAFF. The CDR3 DNA sequence: TGTGCCAGCAGCTCGGACAGTAACACTGAAGCTTTCTTT. This chain links TRBV2 with TRBJ1-1, with D perhaps TRBD1 (6 bases). Germline assignment: CDR1 SNHLY and CDR2 FYNNEI. CDR3 size: 13 residues. V lost 6 bases, J lost 2 bases, and 10 bases lay in between.

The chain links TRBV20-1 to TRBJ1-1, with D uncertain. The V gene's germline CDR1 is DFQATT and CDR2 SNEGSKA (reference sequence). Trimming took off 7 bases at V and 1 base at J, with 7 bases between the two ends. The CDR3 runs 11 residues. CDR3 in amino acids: CSVGENTEAFF. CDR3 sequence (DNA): TGCAGTGTCGGGGAGAACACTGAAGCTTTCTTT.

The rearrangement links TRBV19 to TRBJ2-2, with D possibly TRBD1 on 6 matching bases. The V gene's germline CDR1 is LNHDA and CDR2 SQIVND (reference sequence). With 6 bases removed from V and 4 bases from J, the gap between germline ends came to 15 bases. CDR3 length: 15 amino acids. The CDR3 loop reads CASSLRDITTGELFF. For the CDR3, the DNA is TGTGCCAGTAGCCTCCGGGACATTACCACCGGGGAGCTGTTTTTT. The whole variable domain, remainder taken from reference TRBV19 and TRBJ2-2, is DGGITQSPKYLFRKEGQNVTLSCEQNLNHDAMYWYRQDPGQGLRLIYYSQIVNDFQKGDIAEGYSVSREKKESFPLTVTSAQKNPTAFYLCASSLRDITTGELFFGEGSRLTVL.

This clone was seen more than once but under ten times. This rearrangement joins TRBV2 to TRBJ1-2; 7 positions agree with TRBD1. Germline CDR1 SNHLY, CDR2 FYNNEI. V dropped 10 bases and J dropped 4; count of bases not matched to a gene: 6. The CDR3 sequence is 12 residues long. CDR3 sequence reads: CAIGDSTYGYTF. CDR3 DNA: TGTGCCATTGGGGACAGTACCTATGGCTACACCTTC.

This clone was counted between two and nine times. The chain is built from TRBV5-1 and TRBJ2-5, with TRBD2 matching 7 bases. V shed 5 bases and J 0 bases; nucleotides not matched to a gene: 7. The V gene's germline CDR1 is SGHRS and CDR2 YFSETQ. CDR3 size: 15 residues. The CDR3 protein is CASRVQRDHQETQYF. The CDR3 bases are TGCGCCAGCAGGGTTCAGCGGGACCACCAAGAGACCCAGTACTTC.

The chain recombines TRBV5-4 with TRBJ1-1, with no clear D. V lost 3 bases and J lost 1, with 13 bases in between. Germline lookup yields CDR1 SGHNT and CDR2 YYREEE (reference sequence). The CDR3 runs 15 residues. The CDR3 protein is CASSSPERGNTEAFF. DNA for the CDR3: TGTGCCAGCAGCTCCCCTGAACGGGGGAACACTGAAGCTTTCTTT.

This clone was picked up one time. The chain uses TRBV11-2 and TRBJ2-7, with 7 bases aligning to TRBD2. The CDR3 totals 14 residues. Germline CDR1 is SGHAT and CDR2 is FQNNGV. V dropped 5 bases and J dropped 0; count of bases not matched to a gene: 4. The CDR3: CASSPAGSSYEQYF. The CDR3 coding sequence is TGTGCCAGCAGCCCAGCGGGGAGCTCCTACGAGCAGTACTTC.

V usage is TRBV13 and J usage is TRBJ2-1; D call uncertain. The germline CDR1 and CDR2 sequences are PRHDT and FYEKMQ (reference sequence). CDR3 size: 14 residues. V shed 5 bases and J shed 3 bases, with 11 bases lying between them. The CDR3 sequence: CASSHESDYNEQFF. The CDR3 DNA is TGTGCCAGCAGCCACGAGTCCGACTACAATGAGCAGTTCTTC.

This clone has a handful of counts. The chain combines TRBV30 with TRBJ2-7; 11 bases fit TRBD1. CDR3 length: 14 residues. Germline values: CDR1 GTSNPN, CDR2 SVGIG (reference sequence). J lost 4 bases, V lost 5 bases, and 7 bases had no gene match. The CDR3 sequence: CAWGRDRGIYEQYF. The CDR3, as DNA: TGTGCCTGGGGCAGGGACAGGGGGATATACGAGCAGTACTTC. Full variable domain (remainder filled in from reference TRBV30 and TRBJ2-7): SQTIHQWPATLVQPVGSPLSLECTVEGTSNPNLYWYRQAAGRGLQLLFYSVGIGQISSEVPQNLSASRPQDRQFILSSKKLLLSDSGFYLCAWGRDRGIYEQYFGPGTRLTVT.

The CDR3 DNA reads TGTGCCAGTAGTATTGGGGGTAGCGGGGGCGAGACCCAGTACTTC. This gives the protein CASSIGGSGGETQYF. The V and J genes are TRBV19 and TRBJ2-5, with 9 bases identical to TRBD2. With V trimmed by 3 bases and J by 5 bases, 7 bases remained unmatched. The CDR3 length is 15 residues. Germline V gene lookup returns CDR1 LNHDA and CDR2 SQIVND (reference sequence). Together with reference TRBV19 and TRBJ2-5, the CDR3 gives the full variable domain: DGGITQSPKYLFRKEGQNVTLSCEQNLNHDAMYWYRQDPGQGLRLIYYSQIVNDFQKGDIAEGYSVSREKKESFPLTVTSAQKNPTAFYLCASSIGGSGGETQYFGPGTRLLVL.

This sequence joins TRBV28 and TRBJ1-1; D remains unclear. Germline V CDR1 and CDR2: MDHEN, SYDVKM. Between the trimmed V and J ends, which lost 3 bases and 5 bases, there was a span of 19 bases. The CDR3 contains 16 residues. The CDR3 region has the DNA TGTGCCAGCAGTTTTGAGTACGGAACAAGCAGGACTGAAGCTTTCTTT. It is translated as CASSFEYGTSRTEAFF.